This paragraph covers one T cell receptor (beta chain) sequence. Its antigen is still unknown. Clones were read by immunoSEQ multiplex PCR, and TCRdb kept only the in-frame ones, dropping some. This table holds 60,000 or so clones, 94% found once. The data were obtained in a study of OX40 agonist ivuxolimab in advanced cancers. Study summary: Patients took ivuxolimab, an agonistic anti-OX40 (CD134) antibody. Each patient was given ivuxolimab into a vein every 2 weeks, at 0.01 to 10 mg/kg. Prior anti-PD-1, anti-PD-L1 or anti-CTLA-4 therapy was allowed; about 39% had some. Study-wide findings and caveats: CD4+ and CD8+ T cells in blood underwent clonal expansion by week 6 at 0.1 to 3.0 mg/kg.

This CDR3 has 13 residues. V lost 2 bases to trimming and J lost 4 bases, with 9 bases between them. Germline-derived CDR1 and CDR2 are KGHSH and LQKENI. The sequence derives from an adult with an advanced solid tumor such as melanoma, head and neck, liver or kidney cancer. This sequence joins TRBV18 and TRBJ2-7, with D unresolved. The sequenced sample was CD4+ or CD8+ T cells sorted from blood, obtained in a trial of the OX40 agonist ivuxolimab. DNA of the CDR3: TGTGCCAGCTCACCAAACAGTGATTACGAGCAGTACTTC. It yields the protein CASSPNSDYEQYF.